The 25 T cell receptor beta chains in this list originate from one sample, sequenced in a study of T cell responses to AZD1222 COVID-19 vaccine. The repertoire was sequenced with immunoSEQ multiplex PCR; TCRdb's copy has only in-frame clones and lacks some. This sample has some 140,000 clones, with about 90% found just once. The source material was peripheral blood, sampled on day 0 of AZD1222 vaccination. These receptors were taken from an adult in good health.

This clone was detected only a few times. The chain has TRBV7-3 and TRBJ1-1; D unclear. V shed 0 bases and J shed 4 bases, with 12 bases lying between them. The CDR3 consists of 15 residues. Germline V CDR1 and CDR2: SGHTA, FQGTGA. CDR3 bases: TGTGCCAGCAGCTTAACAACGGGAGGTGGCACTGAAGCTTTCTTT. This gives the protein CASSLTTGGGTEAFF.

The rearrangement joins TRBV4-1 to TRBJ1-3; no clear D. CDR1 and CDR2 (germline): MGHRA, YSYEKL. CDR3 length equals 16 residues. Trimming removed 0 bases from V and 1 base from J, with 10 bases in between. The CDR3 loop reads CASSQDRSGSGNTIYF. The CDR3 nucleotides read TGCGCCAGCAGCCAAGATCGATCGGGTTCTGGAAACACCATATATTTT.

The chain carries TRBV29-1 and TRBJ1-1; 9 nucleotides match TRBD1. The trim removed 7 bases at V and 4 bases at J, leaving 4 bases unmatched. Germline CDR1 is SQVTM and CDR2 is ANQGSEA. This CDR3 has 12 amino acids. CDR3 DNA: TGCAGCGCCCAGACAGGGGGCACTGAAGCTTTCTTT. Translating gives CSAQTGGTEAFF.

V is TRBV7-9 and J is TRBJ2-7; D is ambiguous. The CDR3 has 12 residues. Trimming cost V 4 bases and J 5 bases, with 9 bases left between them. Germline CDR1 SEHNR, CDR2 FQNEAQ (reference sequence). The CDR3 loop is CASSSLDHEQYF. In nucleotides, the CDR3 is TGTGCCAGCAGCTCCCTTGACCACGAGCAGTACTTC.

Only one count was recorded for this clone. The chain is built from TRBV7-9 and TRBJ1-1; TRBD1 matches at 7 bases. With V trimmed by 7 bases and J by 0 bases, 5 bases remained unmatched. CDR3 length: 14 residues. Germline loops: CDR1 SEHNR, CDR2 FQNEAQ (reference sequence). This chain's CDR3 is CASTLGTVNTEAFF. The CDR3 nucleotides read TGTGCCAGCACCCTCGGGACAGTGAACACTGAAGCTTTCTTT.

V gene TRBV6-2 or TRBV6-3 combines with J gene TRBJ1-2; D remains ambiguous. CDR1 and CDR2 (germline): MNHEY, SVGEGT. The CDR3 spans 15 residues. V gave up 6 bases and J gave up 4 bases, with 18 bases separating them. The CDR3: CASSHWTLEGYGYTF. The CDR3, as DNA: TGTGCCAGCAGCCATTGGACTCTCGAGGGCTATGGCTACACCTTC.

The V call is TRBV7-9, the J call TRBJ1-6; no definite D call. V gave up 4 bases and J gave up 9 bases, with 13 bases separating them. The V gene's germline CDR1 is SEHNR and CDR2 FQNEAQ (reference sequence). CDR3 length: 14 amino acids. CDR3 nucleotide sequence: TGTGCCAGCAGCTCATCGGAGATGAGTTCACCCCTCCACTTT. Protein sequence: CASSSSEMSSPLHF.

V gene TRBV6-5 combines with J gene TRBJ2-7; D is unclear. Trimming shortened V by 7 bases and J by 7 bases, and 11 bases separated the two germline ends. CDR3 size: 11 residues. Per the germline V gene, CDR1 is MNHEY and CDR2 is SVGAGI. Here the CDR3 reads CASTRMGEQYF. The CDR3 DNA reads as TGTGCCAGCACCCGAATGGGGGAGCAGTACTTC.

The V gene is TRBV29-1, the J gene TRBJ1-1; a possible D gene is TRBD1 (5 bases). This CDR3 spans 13 amino acids. Trimming shortened V by 5 bases and J by 5 bases, and 15 bases separated the two germline ends. Germline values: CDR1 SQVTM, CDR2 ANQGSEA. The CDR3, as DNA: TGCAGCGTTCGCATGGGGGGTTGGACTGAAGCTTTCTTT. It translates to CSVRMGGWTEAFF.

V gene TRBV13 combines with J gene TRBJ2-1, with D possibly being TRBD1 (5 bases). The length of the CDR3 is 11 residues. Germline CDR1 and CDR2: PRHDT and FYEKMQ (reference sequence). V was clipped by 3 bases and J by 9 bases, with 6 bases between them. This CDR3 is CASSLTAEQFF. For the CDR3, the DNA is TGTGCCAGCAGCTTGACAGCTGAGCAGTTCTTC.

Points on this clone: At one boundary the junction diverges from the germline segment, which might be a read error. The chain carries TRBV20-1 and TRBJ2-1; D may match TRBD1 or TRBD2 (6 bases each). The CDR3 runs 11 residues. Per germline, CDR1 DFQATT and CDR2 SNEGSKA (reference sequence). CDR3 nucleotide sequence: TGCAGTGCTAGGACCGGGCTTAGGGGGGTCTTC. Translated, it gives CSARTGLRGVF.

The genes are TRBV18 and TRBJ2-7, with 9 bases aligning to TRBD1. The CDR3 is 15 residues long. The junction had 6 bases not matched to a gene; V was cut back by 6 bases and J by 0 bases. CDR1 and CDR2 from the germline V gene are KGHSH and LQKENI. CDR3 region: CASSPGTGSSYEQYF. The CDR3 DNA is TGTGCCAGCTCCCCCGGGACAGGGAGCTCCTACGAGCAGTACTTC.

In its sample, this clone was seen many times. J is TRBJ2-7 and V is TRBV7-6; D possibly corresponds to TRBD1 (5 bases). V was shortened by 1 base and J by 4 bases, with 14 bases between the two germline ends. This CDR3 contains 15 residues. Germline V gives CDR1 SGHVS, CDR2 FNYEAQ. CDR3 amino acids: CASSLGQGTRYEQYF. The CDR3 DNA follows: TGTGCCAGCAGCTTAGGCCAGGGAACACGGTACGAGCAGTACTTC.

The gene calls are TRBV6-5 and TRBJ1-5; the match to TRBD1 covers 9 bases. Trimming at V came to 6 bases and at J to 6 bases, leaving 3 bases not matched to a gene. Germline V gives CDR1 MNHEY, CDR2 SVGAGI. The CDR3 covers 13 residues. DNA of the CDR3: TGTGCCAGCAGGGACAGGGGCCTTCAGCCCCAGCATTTT. It is translated as CASRDRGLQPQHF.

V gene TRBV29-1 combines with J gene TRBJ2-7, with TRBD2 matching over 14 bases. CDR1 and CDR2 (germline): SQVTM, ANQGSEA. After removal of 7 bases from V and 3 bases from J, the junction contained 11 bases not matched to a gene. The CDR3 runs to 16 residues. As DNA, the CDR3 is TGCAGCGCCGTCCGTTCCGGGACTAGCGGGGGCTACGAGCAGTACTTC. This encodes CSAVRSGTSGGYEQYF.

The J gene is TRBJ2-5, the V gene TRBV6-2 or TRBV6-3; no firm D call. Deletions cut 2 bases from V and 0 bases from J, with 7 bases between. Germline V gives CDR1 MNHEY, CDR2 SVGEGT. The CDR3 has 14 amino acids. In DNA, the CDR3 is TGTGCCAGCAGTTACATACTGGACCAAGAGACCCAGTACTTC. Amino acids: CASSYILDQETQYF.

This chain uses TRBV19 with TRBJ1-5; D gene unclear. This CDR3 comprises 13 residues. V lost 4 bases and J 5 bases, leaving 9 bases between the germline ends. CDR1 and CDR2 (germline): LNHDA, SQIVND (reference sequence). CDR3 in amino acids: CASSTRRDQPQHF. CDR3 sequence (DNA): TGTGCCAGTAGTACTCGGAGGGATCAGCCCCAGCATTTT.

Worth noting for this clone: The same CDR3 can be traced to other DNA sequences in this sample. The chain joins TRBV18 to TRBJ2-5, with 10 bases fitting TRBD1. Trimming removed 3 bases from V and 5 bases from J; junction bases left unmatched: 0. The CDR3 sequence is 13 residues long. Germline V lookup: CDR1 KGHSH, CDR2 LQKENI. The CDR3 spells CASSPDRGETQYF. In DNA form, the CDR3 reads TGTGCCAGCTCACCGGACAGGGGGGAGACCCAGTACTTC.

This rearrangement joins TRBV19 to TRBJ1-4; no firm D call. This CDR3 comprises 12 residues. CDR1 is LNHDA and CDR2 is SQIVND in the germline V gene (reference sequence). V gave up 5 bases and J gave up 8 bases, with 9 bases separating them. In DNA form, the CDR3 reads TGTGCCAGTAGTCTACGGGCCGAAAAACTGTTTTTT. Amino acid sequence: CASSLRAEKLFF.

The rearrangement joins TRBV5-1 to TRBJ2-1, with D perhaps matching TRBD1 (6 bases). Germline V gene lookup returns CDR1 SGHRS and CDR2 YFSETQ. The CDR3 has 15 residues. Deletions cut 1 base from V and 1 base from J, with 9 bases between. As DNA, the CDR3 is TGCGCCAGCAGCTTGTTCGGACAGTCCTACAATGAGCAGTTCTTC. It encodes CASSLFGQSYNEQFF.

V and J are TRBV7-9 and TRBJ1-4; possibly TRBD1 for D (5 bases). V lost 8 bases, J lost 5 bases, and 15 bases lay in between. Germline CDR1 is SEHNR and CDR2 is FQNEAQ (reference sequence). This CDR3 region has 14 residues. The CDR3 sequence: CASHQGLGNEKLFF. CDR3 DNA sequence: TGTGCCAGCCACCAGGGTCTCGGAAATGAAAAACTGTTTTTT. Full variable domain (outside the CDR3, taken from reference TRBV7-9 and TRBJ1-4): DTGVSQNPRHKITKRGQNVTFRCDPISEHNRLYWYRQTLGQGPEFLTYFQNEAQLEKSRLLSDRFSAERPKGSFSTLEIQRTEQGDSAMYLCASHQGLGNEKLFFGSGTQLSVL.

The chain couples TRBV7-9 to TRBJ2-3; no clear D. This CDR3 is built from 14 residues. CDR1 is SEHNR and CDR2 is FQNEAQ in the germline V gene (reference sequence). Deletions cut 1 base from V and 6 bases from J, with 11 bases between. The CDR3 protein is CASSLDSLEDTQYF. The DNA of the CDR3 is TGTGCCAGCAGCTTAGACTCCCTAGAGGATACGCAGTATTTT.

The V gene is TRBV19, the J gene TRBJ2-1, with 10 bases aligning to TRBD1. Germline assignment: CDR1 LNHDA and CDR2 SQIVND (reference sequence). This CDR3 comprises 13 residues. J gave up 8 bases and V 4 bases, and 2 bases lay outside the gene matches. CDR3 nucleotides: TGTGCCAGTAGTAGGACAGGGGGAGATGAGCAGTTCTTC. Protein: CASSRTGGDEQFF.

The rearrangement uses TRBV4-1 and TRBJ2-7, with D possibly being TRBD1 (6 bases). Germline V gives CDR1 MGHRA, CDR2 YSYEKL. This CDR3 comprises 17 residues. Trimming shortened V by 0 bases and J by 6 bases, and 21 bases separated the two germline ends. DNA of the CDR3: TGCGCCAGCAGCCAAGATCCAAGGGGGACCCTATCTCCCGAGCAGTACTTC. Protein sequence: CASSQDPRGTLSPEQYF.

This clone was observed a single time. This CDR3 is CSVALAGGSYQETQYF. DNA for the CDR3: TGCAGCGTTGCACTAGCGGGGGGTTCCTACCAAGAGACCCAGTACTTC. The V gene is TRBV29-1, the J gene TRBJ2-5; 12 nucleotides agree with TRBD2. With 4 bases clipped from V and 0 bases from J, the junction kept 6 bases outside the gene matches. CDR1 and CDR2 from the germline V gene are SQVTM and ANQGSEA. The CDR3 extends over 16 amino acids.